The clone carrying this T cell receptor beta chain came up many times. The sample is drawn from a study of T cells in Graves' hyperthyroidism and ophthalmopathy. From germline, CDR1 is LNHDA and CDR2 SQIVND (reference sequence). Trimming removed 4 bases at V and 8 bases at J, with 15 bases between. The CDR3 covers 15 residues. The source material, RNA transcripts, was used to amplify TCR beta CDR3 regions. TCR CDR3 underwent first-round RT-PCR with the HTBI primer set. One entry per CDR3 protein, called by TCRdb with MiXCR from the multiplex PCR reads. The table includes about 680,000 distinct CDR3 sequences, 35% detected once.

This sequence originates from a woman between 35 and 50 years old with Graves' hyperthyroidism. The sample consisted of blood. The genes are TRBV19 and TRBJ1-6; the D is unclear. The DNA for the CDR3 is TGTGCCAGTAGTACCTACCGGAACAGCTATTCACCCCTCCACTTT. Translated, it gives CASSTYRNSYSPLHF.